Listed below are T cell receptor beta chains from one sample, sequenced in a study of shared clonotypes between healthy human individuals. Some clones are missing from TCRdb's copy, which holds only in-frame ones; the method was immunoSEQ multiplex PCR. The table lists about 2 million clones, approximately 94% of them singletons. Sequencing input: naive CD8+ T cells sorted from blood. The source of these receptors is a man aged 18 to 30 in good health. The CDR3 runs from the conserved cysteine through the conserved F or W. A D gene is named only where the DNA matches it firmly. Expanded clones are given a class, and other clones once, few, many or no size at all.

V: TRBV5-1
size: NA
J: TRBJ2-7
D: TRBD2
CDR3: CASSLFSGGTYEQYF
DNA: TGCGCCAGCAGCTTGTTTTCGGGAGGGACCTACGAGCAGTACTTC

V: TRBV7-9
size: NA
J: TRBJ2-1
D: NA
CDR3: CASSTHTNQDNEQFF
DNA: TGTGCCAGCAGCACACACACCAATCAGGACAATGAGCAGTTCTTC

V: TRBV7-8
size: NA
J: TRBJ2-7
D: NA
CDR3: CASSLEVQGRSREYEQYF
DNA: TGTGCCAGCAGCTTAGAGGTCCAGGGGCGTTCGCGGGAGTACGAGCAGTACTTC

V: TRBV5-4
size: NA
J: TRBJ2-1
D: NA
CDR3: CASSLVPGEQFF
DNA: TGTGCCAGCAGCTTGGTGCCTGGTGAGCAGTTCTTC

V: TRBV30
size: NA
J: TRBJ2-3
D: NA
CDR3: CAWSPVGGADTQYF
DNA: TGTGCCTGGAGTCCGGTGGGAGGTGCAGATACGCAGTATTTT

V: TRBV5-6
size: once
J: TRBJ1-5
D: NA
CDR3: CASSSGMNSNQPQHF
DNA: TGTGCCAGCAGCTCCGGAATGAATAGCAATCAGCCCCAGCATTTT

V: TRBV27
size: NA
J: TRBJ1-1
D: NA
CDR3: CASSFPDLGAFF
DNA: TGTGCCAGCAGTTTTCCCGATCTGGGAGCTTTCTTT

V: TRBV29-1
size: NA
J: TRBJ1-1
D: NA
CDR3: CSVLGTEAFF
DNA: TGCAGCGTATTGGGGACTGAAGCTTTCTTT

V: TRBV18
size: NA
J: TRBJ2-7
D: NA
CDR3: CASSPDWTYEQYF
DNA: TGTGCCAGCTCACCCGATTGGACCTACGAGCAGTACTTC

V: TRBV4-1
size: few
J: TRBJ2-7
D: TRBD2
CDR3: CASSQETSGSYEQYF
DNA: TGCGCCAGCAGCCAAGAGACTAGCGGATCCTACGAGCAGTACTTC

V: TRBV11-2
size: NA
J: TRBJ2-1
D: NA
CDR3: CASSFLEGPNEQFF
DNA: TGTGCCAGCAGCTTCCTTGAGGGTCCGAATGAGCAGTTCTTC

V: TRBV10-2
size: NA
J: TRBJ2-7
D: NA
CDR3: CASRSPGPYEQYF
DNA: TGCGCCAGCAGATCACCGGGCCCCTACGAGCAGTACTTC

V: TRBV9
size: NA
J: TRBJ1-2
D: NA
CDR3: CASSAGDDYGYTF
DNA: TGTGCCAGCAGCGCAGGGGATGACTATGGCTACACCTTC

V: TRBV4-1
size: once
J: TRBJ2-7
D: NA
CDR3: CASTPRVGYEQYF
DNA: TGCGCCAGCACTCCGAGGGTTGGCTACGAGCAGTACTTC

V: TRBV4-1
size: NA
J: TRBJ1-3
D: NA
CDR3: CASSQDTRPGNTIYF
DNA: TGCGCCAGCAGCCAAGATACCAGGCCCGGAAACACCATATATTTT

V: TRBV19
size: NA
J: TRBJ2-3
D: NA
CDR3: CASSMGRDIPSTDTQYF
DNA: TGTGCCAGTAGTATGGGAAGGGACATCCCGAGCACAGATACGCAGTATTTT

V: TRBV19
size: NA
J: TRBJ2-7
D: TRBD2
CDR3: CASSGGASYEQYF
DNA: TGTGCCAGTAGCGGGGGGGCATCCTACGAGCAGTACTTC

V: TRBV7-9
size: NA
J: TRBJ2-7
D: NA
CDR3: CASSLATTNSYEQYF
DNA: TGTGCCAGCAGCTTAGCGACTACCAACTCCTACGAGCAGTACTTC

V: TRBV13
size: NA
J: TRBJ1-2
D: NA
CDR3: CASSLVVGLGGYTF
DNA: TGTGCCAGCAGCTTAGTGGTAGGGCTGGGTGGCTACACCTTC

V: TRBV5-6
size: NA
J: TRBJ2-4
D: NA
CDR3: CASSSGWGTNIQYF
DNA: TGTGCCAGCAGCTCAGGCTGGGGAACGAACATTCAGTACTTC

V: TRBV10-3
size: once
J: TRBJ2-1
D: NA
CDR3: CAIKPTISYNEQFF
DNA: TGTGCCATCAAACCGACTATCTCCTACAATGAGCAGTTCTTC

V: TRBV10-3
size: NA
J: TRBJ2-1
D: TRBD1
CDR3: CAIKDPGTGESEQFF
DNA: TGTGCCATCAAGGACCCCGGGACAGGGGAGAGTGAGCAGTTCTTC

V: TRBV28
size: NA
J: TRBJ2-5
D: NA
CDR3: CASQDRHPYEETQYF
DNA: TGTGCCAGTCAGGACCGACACCCCTATGAAGAGACCCAGTACTTC

V: TRBV7-2
size: NA
J: TRBJ2-5
D: NA
CDR3: CASTPRLGNLETQYF
DNA: TGTGCCAGCACCCCTCGTTTGGGAAATCTAGAGACCCAGTACTTC

V: TRBV27
size: NA
J: TRBJ1-2
D: TRBD1
CDR3: CASSRTGANYGYTF
DNA: TGTGCCAGCAGTAGGACAGGGGCTAACTATGGCTACACCTTC

V: TRBV13
size: NA
J: TRBJ1-5
D: NA
CDR3: CASSLRGTSQPQHF
DNA: TGTGCCAGCAGCTTAAGAGGAACAAGTCAGCCCCAGCATTTT

V: TRBV4-2
size: NA
J: TRBJ2-7
D: NA
CDR3: CASSQKVRSEQYF
DNA: TGTGCCAGCAGCCAGAAAGTCCGGTCCGAGCAGTACTTC

V: TRBV4-3
size: NA
J: TRBJ2-7
D: NA
CDR3: CASSQLPNGETYEQYF
DNA: TGCGCCAGCAGCCAACTCCCGAATGGGGAAACCTACGAGCAGTACTTC

V: TRBV7-9
size: once
J: TRBJ2-5
D: TRBD1
CDR3: CASSVTQGAETQYF
DNA: TGTGCCAGCAGCGTTACCCAGGGGGCGGAGACCCAGTACTTC

V: TRBV28
size: NA
J: TRBJ1-3
D: NA
CDR3: CASNNVGSGNTIYF
DNA: TGTGCCAGCAATAATGTGGGCTCTGGAAACACCATATATTTT

V: TRBV2
size: NA
J: TRBJ1-1
D: NA
CDR3: CASPGVNTEAFF
DNA: TGTGCCAGCCCGGGAGTGAACACTGAAGCTTTCTTT

V: TRBV11-2
size: NA
J: TRBJ2-2
D: TRBD2
CDR3: CASSLPHGLAGENTGELFF
DNA: TGTGCCAGCAGCTTACCCCACGGACTAGCGGGAGAGAACACCGGGGAGCTGTTTTTT

V: TRBV5-6
size: NA
J: TRBJ2-5
D: NA
CDR3: CASSLVLSLELGETQYF
DNA: TGTGCCAGCAGCTTGGTCCTATCCTTAGAATTAGGGGAGACCCAGTACTTC

V: TRBV5-6
size: NA
J: TRBJ2-1
D: TRBD1
CDR3: CASSFGEGQGPHNEQFF
DNA: TGTGCCAGCAGCTTTGGAGAAGGACAGGGGCCTCACAATGAGCAGTTCTTC

V: TRBV4-1
size: once
J: TRBJ2-7
D: NA
CDR3: CASSQEGGIIYEQYF
DNA: TGCGCCAGCAGCCAAGAAGGCGGGATTATCTACGAGCAGTACTTC

V: TRBV9
size: NA
J: TRBJ2-2
D: NA
CDR3: CASSVVSRGNTGELFF
DNA: TGTGCCAGCAGCGTAGTAAGTCGGGGGAACACCGGGGAGCTGTTTTTT

V: TRBV7-2
size: NA
J: TRBJ2-7
D: NA
CDR3: CASSSPRAYEQYF
DNA: TGTGCCAGCAGCTCCCCGAGGGCCTACGAGCAGTACTTC

V: TRBV28
size: NA
J: TRBJ1-6
D: TRBD1
CDR3: CASSSRDSEVSPLHF
DNA: TGTGCCAGCAGCAGCCGGGACAGCGAGGTTTCACCCCTCCACTTT

V: TRBV5-4
size: NA
J: TRBJ1-6
D: NA
CDR3: CASSLEGSSYNSPLHF
DNA: TGTGCCAGCAGCTTGGAAGGTAGCTCCTATAATTCACCCCTCCACTTT

V: TRBV19
size: NA
J: TRBJ2-7
D: TRBD2
CDR3: CASSISGSAYEQYF
DNA: TGTGCCAGTAGTATCAGCGGGAGCGCCTACGAGCAGTACTTC

V: TRBV5-1
size: NA
J: TRBJ2-3
D: NA
CDR3: CASSLGGLTDTQYF
DNA: TGCGCCAGCAGCTTAGGGGGTCTCACAGATACGCAGTATTTT

V: TRBV5-4
size: NA
J: TRBJ2-3
D: TRBD2
CDR3: CASSFGTSADTQYF
DNA: TGTGCCAGCAGCTTCGGGACTAGCGCAGATACGCAGTATTTT

V: TRBV27
size: NA
J: TRBJ2-7
D: TRBD1
CDR3: CASSSVGGQGFYEQYF
DNA: TGTGCCAGCAGTTCTGTAGGGGGACAGGGGTTCTACGAGCAGTACTTC

V: TRBV2
size: NA
J: TRBJ1-1
D: NA
CDR3: CARGETVMNTEAFF
DNA: TGTGCCAGGGGCGAGACAGTCATGAACACTGAAGCTTTCTTT

V: TRBV6-5
size: NA
J: TRBJ2-7
D: NA
CDR3: CASSYGGPTYEQYF
DNA: TGTGCCAGCAGTTACGGCGGTCCAACCTACGAGCAGTACTTC

V: TRBV7-9
size: once
J: TRBJ2-7
D: NA
CDR3: CASSLANGRAAYEQYF
DNA: TGTGCCAGCAGCTTAGCGAACGGGAGAGCAGCCTACGAGCAGTACTTC

V: TRBV9
size: NA
J: TRBJ2-2
D: TRBD1
CDR3: CASSPWTGETGELFF
DNA: TGTGCCAGCAGCCCTTGGACAGGGGAAACCGGGGAGCTGTTTTTT

V: TRBV5-1
size: NA
J: TRBJ1-1
D: NA
CDR3: CASSLEAGETEAFF
DNA: TGCGCCAGCAGCTTGGAGGCAGGGGAAACTGAAGCTTTCTTT

V: TRBV27
size: NA
J: TRBJ2-7
D: NA
CDR3: CASSAGVESYEQYF
DNA: TGTGCCAGCAGTGCAGGGGTCGAATCGTACGAGCAGTACTTC

V: TRBV28
size: NA
J: TRBJ1-2
D: NA
CDR3: CASSLRENYGYTF
DNA: TGTGCCAGCAGTTTGAGGGAGAACTATGGCTACACCTTC

V: TRBV27
size: NA
J: TRBJ2-7
D: TRBD2
CDR3: CASSTTGTRGPSSYEQYF
DNA: TGTGCCAGCAGTACCACCGGGACTAGGGGTCCAAGCTCCTACGAGCAGTACTTC